Detailed here is one T cell receptor (beta chain). It lacks a known antigen. No much larger clone exists at a distance of one base, and base qualities are not known. The sample is drawn from a study of cytomegalovirus exposure and HLA in healthy donors (dated by TCRdb to 2016 to 2017). With regard to the full study: An earlier analysis of more than 550 of the donors reported 276 Gb of sequence data and 100 million to 120 million unique TCR beta sequences obtained from approximately 180 million T cells. An early release that covered around 590 HLA-typed donors contained approximately 290 gigabases of sequencing data and tens of millions of unique TCR sequences. Of the roughly 420 genotyped donors, over 80% were placed in the genetic ancestry cluster associated with self-reported Caucasian donors. The aim of the study was to test whether cataloging public T cell receptors could identify signatures of past pathogen exposure. The study used immunosequencing to profile the T cell repertoires of around 600 subjects and linked those repertoires to cytomegalovirus serostatus. In addition to the first cohort of hundreds of subjects, a separate validation cohort of about 120 different subjects was used. The study combined high-throughput TCR immunosequencing, statistical association of individual TCRs with disease status, and machine learning to predict cytomegalovirus infection status. In a later analysis, previously published TCR beta repertoires from more than 500 donors were re-analyzed and high-resolution HLA genotyping was added so that TCR occurrence patterns could be studied. Rather than using new phenotypic data, the later analysis identified candidate immune exposures from TCR beta sequences and from how often those sequences occurred across donors. An earlier analysis of around 640 of the donors used high-throughput TCR beta sequencing to judge whether each TCR beta V gene segment behaved as functional or pseudogenic. Donor age, sex, ethnicity and CMV serostatus were compiled alongside the repertoire data. A later genetic analysis took genome-wide SNP genotypes for about 65% of the roughly 670 donors and used that subset as a discovery cohort. All discovery cohort repertoires had been generated using a single sequencing platform. Both class I and class II loci were covered by HLA typing, at four-digit resolution. The number of donors typed differed by locus, with 629-630 for A, B, C, DRB1 and DQB1, 522 for DQA1, 600 to 610 for DPA1, and 450 to 480 for DPB1. Because of strong linkage in the cohort, 4 to 6 DR-DQ haplotypes were treated as single units for association and clustering. On average, 235,054 unique TCR beta nucleotide sequences were sequenced per donor among a few hundred genotyped donors of the cohort, with 15% to 20% of those sequences being non-productive. Summary of the overall study and its limitations: The only immune exposure information available for the cohort was CMV serostatus. A few of the identified cytomegalovirus-associated TCR beta chains were confirmed in vitro to be specific for cytomegalovirus antigens. Specific HLA alleles were associated with roughly 16,000 TCR beta sequences at a false discovery rate of 0.05 in a later analysis. Correlated functional status among segregating V segments might reflect linkage disequilibrium, but an unknown experimental factor could not be ruled out. The classifier was reported to diagnose cytomegalovirus status with high specificity and sensitivity in both the original cohort and the validation cohort. Because counts were too low, some 17 rarely observed V segments, including chromosome 9 orphons, were left out of the earlier analysis of a few hundred of the donors. An earlier analysis of approximately 590 of the donors showed that most TCR beta V segments appeared in productive rearrangements either about 90% or about 30% of the time, which broadly matched IMGT annotations. The study listed 170 or so TCR beta chains as associated with cytomegalovirus. A later analysis found that most CMV-associated TCR beta chains appeared HLA-restricted, with HLA associations seemingly driven largely by CMV exposure. According to a later analysis, TCR association rates differed among HLA loci, with DRB1 alleles showing the most associated TCRs and HLA-C alleles showing the fewest. V-gene and J-gene trimming of TCR beta chains was associated with a missense DCLRE1C variant in a later genetic analysis, and the association was replicated in an independent cohort. Most TCR sequences were seen in very few donors, while some public TCRs were found in many individuals. The cohort was sequenced for TCR beta chains only, and without alpha or paired-chain data the features that could be detected were limited. It was suggested by the authors that the approach could potentially be generalized to other disease states and immunological phenotypes. The presence/absence analyses assumed that sequencing depth was roughly uniform across donors, and that assumption may not be true. Some IMGT-functional V segments, including TRBV6-2 and TRBV6-3, could not be told apart with the 87-base-pair reads, so those segments were excluded. Assigning TCR associations to individual alleles was difficult when HLA alleles, especially DR and DQ, strongly co-occurred. A later genetic analysis reported fewer N-insertions in productive TCRs among donors in an Asian-associated ancestry cluster than the roughly 700-donor mean. A further reported finding was that TCR beta sequences accurately predicted the HLA-A and HLA-B alleles for most subjects in the first cohort. A later analysis reported that several top co-occurrence clusters appeared linked to parvovirus B19, influenza, CMV and Epstein-Barr virus. In a later analysis, HLA-associated TCR beta chains showed more clonal expansion and lower generation probabilities than non-associated chains that were equally common. HLA typing was unavailable for some donors at each locus, so association tests used only the typed subset. A cluster of highly shared sequence variants was judged likely to be a technical artifact of the sequencing pipeline.

Libraries were prepared through the immunoSEQ multiplex PCR assay. A mixture of 60 forward primers for TCR Vbeta segments and 13 reverse primers for TCR Jbeta segments was used in the multiplex PCR. A multiplex PCR assay on genomic DNA amplified the CDR3 region of rearranged TCR beta genes. The amplified TCR beta libraries were sequenced on the Illumina HiSeq System as 87-base-pair reads. In the source study's methods: A later analysis counted approximately 74 million unique TCR beta chains across the 550 to 750 repertoires, and some 12 million of these chains were shared by at least two donors. Raw reads were error-corrected and collapsed into unique sequences by a nearest-neighbor algorithm in which closely related sequences were merged to remove PCR and sequencing errors. To assign V, D and J gene segments, CDR3 sequences were aligned to IMGT reference sequences. For a sequence to be retained, a match of at least six nucleotides was required to both a V gene segment and a J gene segment. Rearrangements were classified as productive when the CDR3 lacked stop codons and remained in frame with V and J, and all other rearrangements were classified as non-productive. Following IMGT convention, CDR3 was defined as the stretch from the second conserved V-encoded cysteine to the conserved J-encoded phenylalanine. The earlier analysis of 587 of the donors excluded sequences that lacked an unambiguous match to a single V gene segment. An earlier analysis of 450 to 650 of the donors called V segments functional above 56.7% productive rearrangements and segregating when the between-donor standard deviation exceeded 5%. A statistical classification framework was developed to diagnose cytomegalovirus status using the catalog of TCR beta chain sequences. In a later analysis, V and J genes were assigned by comparing TCR nucleotide sequences against IMGT/GENE-DB human TR gene sequences. Using the TCRdist pipeline, a later analysis assigned CDR3 sequences along with most-parsimonious VDJ recombination scenarios. A later analysis defined each TCR beta chain by its CDR3 amino acid sequence plus V-gene family, and excluded reads lacking a unique V-gene family. As a way to deal with suspected cross-contamination and a sequencing artifact, a later analysis dropped roughly 620 nucleotide sequences that were highly shared and had low generation probability. A later analysis calculated a clonal expansion index for each public chain from normalized within-repertoire ranks of inferred template counts. In a later analysis, generation probabilities were computed using a VDJ recombination model fitted to out-of-frame rearrangements, and the results were checked against IGoR. In a later analysis, TCR-TCR, TCR-HLA and TCR-CMV co-occurrence was scored with hypergeometric tests, and a repertoire-size bias correction was applied to TCR pairs. To estimate false discovery rates, a later analysis permuted the HLA or CMV assignments 20 times. In a later analysis, co-occurring TCRs were grouped using DBSCAN, with TCRdist sequence similarity added in when clustering inside HLA-allele-positive subsets. Repertoires with fewer than 30,000 or more than 120,000 public chains, plus five repertoires with anomalous nucleotide sharing, were excluded from co-occurrence clustering. The table comes from immuneACCESS by way of TCRdb, which keeps in-frame sequences with V and J called. Part of the clones is missing from these tables; in studies checked, under half for an unresolved V gene and the rest for unknown reasons. Clone size and V and J calls were adopted from that table, with D and trimming inferred from the DNA. The sample data list approximately 100,000 clones, and roughly 78% of these were observed just once. The ten biggest clones cover approximately 3% of the sample.

The CDR3 sequence holds 18 residues, the cysteine and phenylalanine included. The retained sequence is limited to the CDR3, 54 bases, with the frame set at the first base. The germline V gene (reference sequence) sets CDR1 to LNHNV and CDR2 to YYDKDF. V sheds 2 bases and J sheds 3 bases, leaving 19 bases between their ends. The cohort consisted of 670 or so healthy bone marrow donors. At the time of sampling, all cohort members were nominally healthy, though unrecorded immune exposures were likely present. The donor was CMV seronegative and belonged to the group of 350 or so seronegative cohort members. Each donor provided a peripheral blood sample, and peripheral blood mononuclear cells were used for TCR beta sequencing. Genomic DNA extraction from the blood cell samples was performed with the Qiagen DNeasy Blood Extraction Kit.

The specimen was PBMCs. The V and J genes are TRBV15 and TRBJ2-2; TRBD2 might be the D gene, on 6 matching bases. This sequence originates from a woman aged 40 to 49 in good health and CMV-seronegative. The encoded CDR3 is CATSRSPPGWEDTGELFF. At the DNA level, the sequence is TGTGCCACCAGCAGATCGCCCCCCGGTTGGGAGGACACCGGGGAGCTGTTTTTT.